Below, 30 T cell receptor beta chains from the same sample are listed, as sequenced in a study of cytomegalovirus exposure and HLA in healthy donors. The PCR ran on 60 Vbeta and 13 Jbeta primers. TCRdb's copy holds only in-frame clones and misses some; the assay was immunoSEQ multiplex PCR. Here the sample table reports about 75,000 clones. Sequencing was done on a sample of PBMCs. The receptors originated from a man aged 18 to 29 in good health and CMV-seropositive.

The rearrangement links TRBV30 to TRBJ1-1; no firm D call. The germline gives CDR1 GTSNPN, CDR2 SVGIG (reference sequence). The CDR3 length is 12 residues. Trimming shortened V by 2 bases and J by 4 bases, and 8 bases separated the two germline ends. The CDR3 is CAWSLLGTEAFF. DNA for the CDR3: TGTGCCTGGAGTCTCCTCGGCACTGAAGCTTTCTTT.

This chain connects TRBV11-2 to TRBJ2-7; no clear D gene. The germline gives CDR1 SGHAT, CDR2 FQNNGV. Trimming pared 3 bases from V and 2 bases from J, leaving 11 bases between. The CDR3 runs 14 residues. The CDR3 sequence: CASSFGGRTYEQYF. CDR3 bases: TGTGCCAGCAGCTTCGGCGGAAGAACCTACGAGCAGTACTTC.

V usage is TRBV23-1 and J usage is TRBJ2-5; TRBD2 matches at 9 bases. The J call may be incorrect, as the DNA end agrees better with TRBJ2-7. TRBV23-1 is treated as an ORF (open reading frame) with a function not yet certain. The CDR3 runs to 19 residues. The DNA of the CDR3 is TGCGCCAGCAACCCACCGGGACTAGCAGGGGAAGTGGGCTCCTACGAGCAGTACTTC. Translating it yields CASNPPGLAGEVGSYEQYF.

The chain joins TRBV5-1 to TRBJ1-1; weak D call: TRBD1 (5 bases). Trimming took 0 bases from V and 1 from J, leaving 7 bases between them. This CDR3 spans 14 amino acids. Germline V gene sequence: CDR1 SGHRS, CDR2 YFSETQ. CDR3 coding DNA: TGCGCCAGCAGCTTGGGACAGCCGAACACTGAAGCTTTCTTT. Translated: CASSLGQPNTEAFF.

V and J are TRBV29-1 and TRBJ1-2; the D is unclear. Germline V gene data show CDR1 as SQVTM and CDR2 as ANQGSEA. CDR3 length: 10 residues. V dropped 7 bases and J dropped 4 bases, with 7 bases sitting between them. The CDR3 loop reads CSALFYGYTF. For the CDR3, the DNA is TGCAGCGCCCTCTTCTATGGCTACACCTTC.

This chain joins TRBV27 and TRBJ1-2; D remains unclear. The CDR3 covers 15 residues. The V gene's germline CDR1 is MNHEY and CDR2 SMNVEV (reference sequence). Trimming stripped 3 bases from V and 2 bases from J, with 13 bases between. The CDR3, as DNA: TGTGCCAGCAGTTTTTCGGGGTCGGGCAACTATGGCTACACCTTC. Protein sequence: CASSFSGSGNYGYTF.

The chain employs TRBV2 and TRBJ2-7, with TRBD1 matching over 7 bases. Germline V gene sequence: CDR1 SNHLY, CDR2 FYNNEI. The CDR3 has 12 amino acids. V was pared by 7 bases and J by 6 bases, with 6 bases of the junction left unmatched. Here the CDR3 reads CASNRGLREQYF. For the CDR3, the DNA is TGTGCCAGCAACAGGGGCCTCCGCGAGCAGTACTTC.

This chain uses TRBV18 with TRBJ1-3; D remains unclear. The CDR3 is made up of 15 amino acids. Between the trimmed V and J ends, which lost 6 bases and 2 bases, there was a span of 14 bases. Germline values: CDR1 KGHSH, CDR2 LQKENI. The CDR3 coding sequence is TGTGCCAGCTCGGTCGGCGGGGAAGCTGGAAACACCATATATTTT. Encoded protein: CASSVGGEAGNTIYF.

This chain's CDR3 is CASSPGNRGTEAFF. CDR3 sequence (DNA): TGCGCCAGCAGCCCTGGGAACAGGGGGACTGAAGCTTTCTTT. V usage is TRBV5-1 and J usage is TRBJ1-1; TRBD1 matches 8 bases. The J segment lost 5 bases and the V segment lost 4 bases, leaving 7 bases of the junction unmatched. The CDR3 sequence is 14 residues long. Germline assignment: CDR1 SGHRS and CDR2 YFSETQ. The full variable domain, rest sourced from reference TRBV5-1 and TRBJ1-1, is KAGVTQTPRYLIKTRGQQVTLSCSPISGHRSVSWYQQTPGQGLQFLFEYFSETQRNKGNFPGRFSGRQFSNSRSEMNVSTLELGDSALYLCASSPGNRGTEAFFGQGTRLTVV.

The rearrangement links TRBV9 to TRBJ1-2; D might be TRBD1 (6 bases). V was cut by 0 bases and J by 4 bases, with 16 bases left in between. Germline V CDR1 and CDR2: SGDLS, YYNGEE. The CDR3 contains 16 residues. CDR3 amino acids: CASSVARGGLPYGYTF. CDR3 DNA: TGTGCCAGCAGCGTAGCTAGAGGGGGACTACCCTATGGCTACACCTTC. The complete variable domain, with remaining parts taken from reference TRBV9 and TRBJ1-2, reads DSGVTQTPKHLITATGQRVTLRCSPRSGDLSVYWYQQSLDQGLQFLIQYYNGEERAKGNILERFSAQQFPDLHSELNLSSLELGDSALYFCASSVARGGLPYGYTFGSGTRLTVV.

The V and J genes are TRBV30 and TRBJ2-7, with TRBD1 matching 8 bases. Germline-derived CDR1 and CDR2 are GTSNPN and SVGIG (reference sequence). The V segment lost 2 bases and the J segment 1 base; nucleotides outside the gene matches: 1. The CDR3 is 13 amino acids. CDR3 sequence (DNA): TGTGCCTGGAGTACAGGGGGTTCCTACGAGCAGTACTTC. Translation gives CAWSTGGSYEQYF.

The rearrangement links TRBV19 to TRBJ1-2, with unresolved D. The CDR3 loop spans 15 amino acids. Germline V gene data show CDR1 as LNHDA and CDR2 as SQIVND (reference sequence). Trimming cost V 3 bases and J 4 bases, with 15 bases left between them. The CDR3, as DNA: TGTGCCAGTAGTATCCCCGGGAAAGGAACCTATGGCTACACCTTC. This codes for CASSIPGKGTYGYTF.

The rearrangement joins TRBV28 to TRBJ1-1; unclear D gene. The V and J ends lost 2 bases and 7 bases respectively, with 8 bases between them. The CDR3 sequence is 12 residues long. CDR1 and CDR2 (germline): MDHEN, SYDVKM. As DNA, the CDR3 is TGTGCCAGCAGTTTAGCACAGCATGAAGCTTTCTTT. It codes for CASSLAQHEAFF.

The V call is TRBV7-9, the J call TRBJ2-3; 8 bases line up with TRBD1. This CDR3 contains 17 residues. After removal of 2 bases from V and 1 base from J, the junction contained 8 bases not matched to a gene. CDR1 is SEHNR and CDR2 is FQNEAQ in the germline V gene (reference sequence). In nucleotides, the CDR3 is TGTGCCAGCAGCTTAACCCAGGGGGCGCGTGGCACAGATACGCAGTATTTT. Translated: CASSLTQGARGTDTQYF.

The V call is TRBV28, the J call TRBJ1-1; 7 nucleotides match TRBD1. CDR3 length equals 13 residues. Germline V gene sequence: CDR1 MDHEN, CDR2 SYDVKM. Germline trimming cut 8 bases from V and 1 base from J; bases unmatched to any gene: 4. Here the CDR3 reads CASGGQPNTEAFF. In DNA, the CDR3 is TGTGCCAGCGGGGGACAGCCGAACACTGAAGCTTTCTTT.

This chain connects TRBV6-1 to TRBJ2-1, with 7 bases matching TRBD1. The CDR3 loop spans 12 amino acids. Germline V gives CDR1 MNHNS, CDR2 SASEGT. The V segment lost 10 bases and the J segment 6 bases; nucleotides outside the gene matches: 6. The CDR3 is CATRQGFNEQFF. In DNA form, the CDR3 reads TGTGCCACCAGACAGGGTTTCAATGAGCAGTTCTTC.

This sequence joins TRBV5-4 and TRBJ1-1; a possible D gene is TRBD1 (5 bases). The germline V gene has CDR1 SGHNT and CDR2 YYREEE (reference sequence). This CDR3 comprises 17 residues. Trimming took off 0 bases at V and 0 bases at J, with 15 bases between the two ends. The CDR3 nucleotides are TGTGCCAGCAGCTTGGATCCGTCGACAGCTTTGAACACTGAAGCTTTCTTT. It specifies CASSLDPSTALNTEAFF.

This chain connects TRBV6-1 to TRBJ2-1; D possibly corresponds to TRBD2 (5 bases). CDR1 and CDR2 (germline): MNHNS, SASEGT. CDR3 length: 13 residues. Trimming left V 3 bases short and J 7 bases short, with 10 bases between. In DNA form, the CDR3 reads TGTGCCAGCAGTGACCTAACTAGTAATGAGCAGTTCTTC. It is translated as CASSDLTSNEQFF.

The V call is TRBV28, the J call TRBJ1-5; 10 bases align to TRBD1. This CDR3 is 17 amino acids long. V lost 6 bases, J lost 7 bases, and 15 bases stayed unmatched. CDR1 is MDHEN and CDR2 is SYDVKM in the germline V gene. In DNA, the CDR3 is TGTGCCAGCAGCCAAGTGAGTGCGGGACAGGGGAGGCAGCCCCAGCATTTT. It yields the protein CASSQVSAGQGRQPQHF.

The J gene is TRBJ1-2, the V gene TRBV29-1, with TRBD1 as a possible D gene (6 bases). Germline assignment: CDR1 SQVTM and CDR2 ANQGSEA. Trimming stripped 4 bases from V and 4 bases from J, with 16 bases between. CDR3 size: 14 residues. CDR3 in DNA: TGCAGCGTTGGGCCCCAGGGGACGGGCTATGGCTACACCTTC. Encoded protein: CSVGPQGTGYGYTF.

The V and J genes are TRBV4-2 and TRBJ2-7, with TRBD2 identical over 11 bases. CDR3 length: 17 residues. Germline CDR1 is LGHNA and CDR2 is YNFKEQ. With 0 bases clipped from V and 1 base from J, the junction kept 5 bases outside the gene matches. Written as DNA, the CDR3 is TGTGCCAGCAGCCAAGATTTGTTAGCGGGAGGGTCCTACGAGCAGTACTTC. Residues: CASSQDLLAGGSYEQYF.

The rearrangement joins TRBV9 to TRBJ2-2, with D unclear. V gave up 0 bases and J gave up 0 bases, with 12 bases separating them. In germline, CDR1 is SGDLS, CDR2 YYNGEE. The CDR3 is made up of 17 amino acids. CDR3 amino acids: CASSVEGTATNTGELFF. As DNA, the CDR3 is TGTGCCAGCAGCGTAGAAGGAACAGCTACGAACACCGGGGAGCTGTTTTTT. Full variable domain (rest looked up from reference TRBV9 and TRBJ2-2): DSGVTQTPKHLITATGQRVTLRCSPRSGDLSVYWYQQSLDQGLQFLIQYYNGEERAKGNILERFSAQQFPDLHSELNLSSLELGDSALYFCASSVEGTATNTGELFFGEGSRLTVL.

This CDR3 reads CASSPLAGGQETQYF. CDR3 DNA: TGTGCCAGTAGTCCCTTGGCGGGGGGCCAAGAGACCCAGTACTTC. J is TRBJ2-5 and V is TRBV19; TRBD2 aligns across 8 bases. The V gene end was trimmed by 5 bases and the J gene end by 1 base; junction bases not matched to a gene: 6. Germline V gene data show CDR1 as LNHDA and CDR2 as SQIVND (reference sequence). The CDR3 extends over 15 amino acids.

This chain uses TRBV5-1 with TRBJ2-5; TRBD2 aligns across 7 bases. Per germline, CDR1 SGHRS and CDR2 YFSETQ. V lost 3 bases and J lost 3; bases outside the gene matches: 8. This CDR3 has 15 residues. The CDR3, as DNA: TGCGCCAGCAGCTCCATAGCGGGCCGTGAAGAGACCCAGTACTTC. It encodes CASSSIAGREETQYF. Combining the CDR3 with reference TRBV5-1 and TRBJ2-5 gives the whole variable domain KAGVTQTPRYLIKTRGQQVTLSCSPISGHRSVSWYQQTPGQGLQFLFEYFSETQRNKGNFPGRFSGRQFSNSRSEMNVSTLELGDSALYLCASSSIAGREETQYFGPGTRLLVL.

The CDR3 DNA is TGTGCCAGCACTCCCCGAGGGCAGGGGAAGTACGAGCAGTACTTC. Its translation is CASTPRGQGKYEQYF. The chain combines TRBV6-5 with TRBJ2-7; D perhaps matches TRBD1 (6 bases). The CDR3 runs to 15 residues. Trimming pared 7 bases from V and 4 bases from J, leaving 20 bases between. Germline loops: CDR1 MNHEY, CDR2 SVGAGI.

The V gene is TRBV7-9, the J gene TRBJ2-2, with 7 bases fitting TRBD2. Germline V CDR1 and CDR2: SEHNR, FQNEAQ (reference sequence). The CDR3 covers 14 residues. Trimming removed 8 bases from V and 0 bases from J; junction bases left unmatched: 3. The CDR3 is CASASGTNTGELFF. CDR3 sequence (DNA): TGTGCCAGCGCTAGCGGAACGAACACCGGGGAGCTGTTTTTT.

The rearrangement uses TRBV4-1 and TRBJ2-1, with a tentative D call TRBD2 (5 bases). Germline CDR1 is MGHRA and CDR2 is YSYEKL. V lost 4 bases to trimming and J lost 10 bases, with 8 bases between them. CDR3 length: 11 amino acids. In nucleotides, the CDR3 is TGCGCCAGCAGCCTATCGGGGGAGCAGTTCTTC. This codes for CASSLSGEQFF.

This chain joins TRBV6-1 and TRBJ1-1; D might be TRBD1 (6 bases). This CDR3 comprises 15 residues. CDR1 and CDR2 (germline): MNHNS, SASEGT. With 5 bases removed from V and 0 bases from J, the gap between germline ends came to 13 bases. Written as DNA, the CDR3 is TGTGCCAGCAGTAGCAGACAGGTGATGAACACTGAAGCTTTCTTT. Protein: CASSSRQVMNTEAFF.

The chain has TRBV7-3 and TRBJ2-7; 9 positions agree with TRBD1. This CDR3 is built from 13 residues. The J segment lost 9 bases and the V segment lost 5 bases, leaving 8 bases of the junction unmatched. CDR1 SGHTA and CDR2 FQGTGA come from the germline V gene. For the CDR3, the DNA is TGTGCCAGCAGCCCGTCCCGGGACAGGGTGCAGTACTTC. Protein sequence: CASSPSRDRVQYF.

The rearrangement links TRBV7-8 to TRBJ1-3, with D possibly matching TRBD1 (6 bases). V dropped 4 bases and J dropped 2 bases, with 15 bases sitting between them. This CDR3 spans 16 amino acids. Germline CDR1 is SGHVS and CDR2 is FQNEAQ. CDR3 sequence: CASSSYLGQPGNTIYF. The CDR3 coding sequence is TGTGCCAGCAGCTCGTATCTCGGACAGCCTGGAAACACCATATATTTT.